Listed below are T cell receptor beta chains from one sample, sequenced in a study of T cell changes during pregnancy in multiple sclerosis. Sequencing was performed with immunoSEQ multiplex PCR; in TCRdb, only in-frame clones are kept and a portion is missing. The profile shows 40,000 to 45,000 clones, about 90% of them singletons. The sample was CD4+ T cells from peripheral blood mononuclear cells, taken after pregnancy. The receptor source for this set is a female donor with multiple sclerosis, enrolled in a pregnancy study. The CDR3 runs from the conserved cysteine through the conserved F or W. The D gene is left open where the match is weak. Rows give clone size only sometimes, using once, few, many, or a class for an expanded clone.

abundance,j_gene,v_gene,d_gene,CDR3nt,CDR3aa
.,TRBJ2-5,TRBV4-1,TRBD2,TGCGCCAGCAGTCTCGATAGCGGGGGGGCCTATAGGGGAGTGACCCAGTACTTC,CASSLDSGGAYRGVTQYF
.,TRBJ2-1,TRBV4-3,.,TGCGCCAGCAGCCAAGATTCAGGGTACAATGAGCAGTTCTTC,CASSQDSGYNEQFF
.,TRBJ1-4,TRBV2,TRBD1,TGTGCCAGCGGGGACAGGGGGGATGAAAAACTGTTTTTT,CASGDRGDEKLFF
once,TRBJ2-3,TRBV7-6,TRBD2,TGTGCCAGCAGCTTACGGCTAGCGGGGGGTTTAGATACGCAGTATTTT,CASSLRLAGGLDTQYF
once,TRBJ1-1,TRBV7-2,TRBD1,TGTGCCAGCAGCTTTGGTCAGGGGGTCGGAGCTTTCTTT,CASSFGQGVGAFF
.,TRBJ2-3,TRBV4-1,.,TGCGCCAGCAGCCTGGCGGGGGCCCTCCACGATACGCAGTATTTT,CASSLAGALHDTQYF
once,TRBJ1-2,TRBV28,.,TGTGCCAGCAGTTTTGGGCGGGACTATGGCTACACCTTC,CASSFGRDYGYTF
.,TRBJ1-1,TRBV7-2,.,TGTGCCAGCAGGCTTACTCCCGGGACAGAAGCTTTCTTT,CASRLTPGTEAFF
few,TRBJ1-4,TRBV9,.,TGTGCCAGCAGTGCAGGGCCCTCAGAAAAACTGTTTTTT,CASSAGPSEKLFF
.,TRBJ1-4,TRBV5-4,.,TGTGCCAGCAGCAGATCAGGGAGGGCAAGTGAAAAACTGTTTTTT,CASSRSGRASEKLFF
.,TRBJ1-1,TRBV20-1,.,TGCAGTGCTAGAGGACGGGGGGAGGCTTTCTTT,CSARGRGEAFF
once,TRBJ2-5,TRBV2,.,TGTGCCAGCAGTGAGGGCAGTCCGGAGACCCAGTACTTC,CASSEGSPETQYF
.,TRBJ1-2,TRBV5-6,.,TGTGCCAGCAGCTTCCGGACGGGAGGCTACACCTTC,CASSFRTGGYTF
few,TRBJ2-3,TRBV7-2,.,TGTGCCAGCAGCCGTGACAGCCTACAGGGAGATACGCAGTATTTT,CASSRDSLQGDTQYF
.,TRBJ1-4,TRBV4-1,.,TGCGCCAGCAGCCAAGATCGGGGGGGCGTGAATGAAAAACTGTTTTTT,CASSQDRGGVNEKLFF
.,TRBJ1-1,TRBV11-2,.,TGTGCCAGCAGCTTAGTAAGATCAGGGTTGGGTGAAGCTTTCTTT,CASSLVRSGLGEAFF
.,TRBJ2-2,TRBV5-1,.,TGCGCCAGCAGCTTTATATCGGACACCGGGGAGCTGTTTTTT,CASSFISDTGELFF
.,TRBJ2-5,TRBV10-3,.,TGTGCCATCAGCCCCCTTCAGGGGGAGACCCAGTACTTC,CAISPLQGETQYF
.,TRBJ1-2,TRBV28,.,TGTGCCAGCAGGACTTCGTATGGCTACACCTTC,CASRTSYGYTF
.,TRBJ2-2,TRBV5-4,.,TGTGCCAGCGGTCGGGGGTCTGTCGGGGAGCTGTTTTTT,CASGRGSVGELFF
.,TRBJ1-2,TRBV19,.,TGTGCCAGTAGCGGTTATGGCTACACCTTC,CASSGYGYTF
.,TRBJ2-7,TRBV7-2,TRBD1,TGTGCCAGCAGCCTAGGGAGGTGGGCAGGGGGCGGACGGCAGTACTTC,CASSLGRWAGGGRQYF
.,TRBJ1-4,TRBV5-1,.,TGCGCCAGCAGCCCTACTAGACAGGTCCGAACGGAAAAACTGTTTTTT,CASSPTRQVRTEKLFF
.,TRBJ1-6,TRBV6-5,.,TGTGCCAGCAGTTCCGGGGAAGGGTGGACACCCCTCCACTTT,CASSSGEGWTPLHF
.,TRBJ1-4,TRBV9,.,TGTGCCAGCAGCGTCGCCCCCAGGGGAGGGAATGAAAAACTGTTTTTT,CASSVAPRGGNEKLFF
.,TRBJ2-5,TRBV18,.,TGTGCCAGCTCACCACAGCAAGCGGTAGAGACCCAGTACTTC,CASSPQQAVETQYF
once,TRBJ2-3,TRBV5-1,TRBD2,TGCGCCAGCAGCCGGACTAGCGGGGTGACAGATACGCAGTATTTT,CASSRTSGVTDTQYF
.,TRBJ1-1,TRBV5-4,TRBD1,TGTGCCAGCAGCCTGGACAGGGACACTGAAGCTTTCTTT,CASSLDRDTEAFF
.,TRBJ1-1,TRBV7-3,.,TGTGCCAGCAGCTTAAGTACGGACACTGAAGCTTTCTTT,CASSLSTDTEAFF
.,TRBJ2-1,TRBV29-1,.,TGCAGCGTTTCCGTTACCTACAATGAGCAGTTCTTC,CSVSVTYNEQFF
.,TRBJ2-3,TRBV4-2,TRBD1,TGTGCCAGCAGCCAAGAGGCGGCAGGGGGCAAAGATACGCAGTATTTT,CASSQEAAGGKDTQYF
.,TRBJ2-2,TRBV19,TRBD2,TGTGCCAGTAGTAGGGGGCTAGCGGGGGTCACCGGGGAGCTGTTTTTT,CASSRGLAGVTGELFF
.,TRBJ1-3,TRBV6-5,.,TGTGCCAGCAGTTACGCGGGACTGGGAAACACCATATATTTT,CASSYAGLGNTIYF
.,TRBJ1-1,TRBV4-1,TRBD1,TGCGCCAGCAGCCAAAGGGCTCAGGGGGCGCAGAACACTGAAGCTTTCTTT,CASSQRAQGAQNTEAFF
.,TRBJ1-1,TRBV19,.,TGTGCCAGTAGTATAGGGGTGGACTCCCCAGCTTTCTTT,CASSIGVDSPAFF
.,TRBJ2-2,TRBV18,.,TGTGCCAGCTCACCAAGCACAGGGTCTACCGGGGAGCTGTTTTTT,CASSPSTGSTGELFF
.,TRBJ1-5,TRBV4-1,.,TGCGCCAGCAGCCCCCGGGACATCGTCGATGATCAGCCCCAGCATTTT,CASSPRDIVDDQPQHF
few,TRBJ1-5,TRBV7-8,.,TGTGCCAGCAGCTTCCGCCAGCGGGCAGCATATAGCAATCAGCCCCAGCATTTT,CASSFRQRAAYSNQPQHF
.,TRBJ1-2,TRBV9,TRBD1,TGTGCCAGCAGCGGTGCTCGTGGACAGGGAGTCGGCTACACCTTC,CASSGARGQGVGYTF
once,TRBJ2-1,TRBV9,TRBD2,TGTGCCAGCAGCCCCCTCGGGCTAGCGGGGGCCTACAATGAGCAGTTCTTC,CASSPLGLAGAYNEQFF
.,TRBJ1-1,TRBV10-3,TRBD1,TGTGCCATCAGCTCGACAGGGGCCGACACTGAAGCTTTCTTT,CAISSTGADTEAFF
.,TRBJ2-7,TRBV5-1,TRBD1,TGCGCCAGCAGCTTCAGGCAGGGGGCATCCTACGAGCAGTACTTC,CASSFRQGASYEQYF
.,TRBJ2-7,TRBV5-1,.,TGCGCCAGCAGCTTGGGGGGGCAGATTGACGAGCAGTACTTC,CASSLGGQIDEQYF